A selection of T cell receptor beta chains follows, all from one sample in a study of T cell changes during pregnancy in multiple sclerosis. The assay was immunoSEQ multiplex PCR, and TCRdb's table has in-frame clones only and misses some. The repertoire holds about 37,000 clones, 91% seen once, with roughly 0.45% in the top ten. The sample in question was CD4+ T cells from peripheral blood mononuclear cells, obtained in the third trimester of pregnancy. The receptor set was obtained from a female donor in good health, enrolled as a control in a pregnancy study. Each CDR3 is given with its conserved first and last residue. The order of the fields is V gene, clone size, J gene, D gene, CDR3 protein, CDR3 DNA. A D gene is named only where the DNA matches it firmly. Clone size is given for some rows only: seen once, a few or many times, or a class if the clone is expanded.

v_gene: TRBV18; abundance: few; j_gene: TRBJ1-5; d_gene: -; CDR3aa: CASSPRASHNQPQHF; CDR3nt: TGTGCCAGTTCACCACGGGCGTCTCACAATCAGCCCCAGCATTTT
v_gene: TRBV2; abundance: -; j_gene: TRBJ2-5; d_gene: TRBD2; CDR3aa: CASRRAGPEAETQYF; CDR3nt: TGTGCCAGCAGAAGAGCGGGACCGGAGGCAGAGACCCAGTACTTC
v_gene: TRBV9; abundance: -; j_gene: TRBJ1-2; d_gene: -; CDR3aa: CASGEIDYGYTF; CDR3nt: TGTGCCAGCGGAGAAATCGACTATGGCTACACCTTC
v_gene: TRBV7-3; abundance: -; j_gene: TRBJ1-2; d_gene: TRBD1; CDR3aa: CARRQGCGYTF; CDR3nt: TGTGCCAGAAGACAGGGCTGCGGCTACACCTTC
v_gene: TRBV28; abundance: -; j_gene: TRBJ2-7; d_gene: -; CDR3aa: CASSSPSGDSLYEQYF; CDR3nt: TGTGCCAGCAGTTCACCCTCAGGGGATTCCCTCTACGAGCAGTACTTC
v_gene: TRBV19; abundance: -; j_gene: TRBJ2-3; d_gene: -; CDR3aa: CASSWLGSGGDTQYF; CDR3nt: TGTGCCAGTAGCTGGTTGGGGTCAGGAGGAGATACGCAGTATTTT
v_gene: TRBV27; abundance: once; j_gene: TRBJ1-5; d_gene: -; CDR3aa: CASRRGNQPQHF; CDR3nt: TGTGCCAGCAGGCGCGGCAATCAGCCCCAGCATTTT
v_gene: TRBV7-3; abundance: -; j_gene: TRBJ2-2; d_gene: -; CDR3aa: CASSLTAGTGTGELFF; CDR3nt: TGTGCCAGCAGCTTAACCGCGGGAACGGGCACCGGGGAGCTGTTTTTT
v_gene: TRBV7-3; abundance: -; j_gene: TRBJ2-3; d_gene: TRBD1; CDR3aa: CASSLRARGQGADTQYF; CDR3nt: TGTGCCAGCAGCTTAAGGGCCCGGGGCCAGGGGGCTGATACGCAGTATTTT
v_gene: TRBV7-2; abundance: -; j_gene: TRBJ2-7; d_gene: TRBD1; CDR3aa: CASSSPDRGEQYF; CDR3nt: TGTGCCAGCAGCTCGCCAGACAGGGGCGAGCAGTACTTC
v_gene: TRBV5-1; abundance: once; j_gene: TRBJ1-1; d_gene: -; CDR3aa: CASSLSDQGTAFF; CDR3nt: TGCGCCAGCAGCTTGAGCGATCAGGGGACAGCTTTCTTT